This TCR beta chain was retrieved from a study of cytomegalovirus exposure and HLA in healthy donors. Both 60 Vbeta primers and 13 Jbeta primers went into the PCR. Assay: immunoSEQ multiplex PCR; the TCRdb copy retains only in-frame clones and omits some. The repertoire holds 80,000 to 130,000 clones, with roughly 80% as singletons. CDR1 and CDR2 from the germline V gene are SNHLY and FYNNEI. The trim removed 6 bases at V and 5 bases at J, leaving 5 bases unmatched. The CDR3 spans 14 residues. This chain connects TRBV2 to TRBJ1-2; 11 nucleotides agree with TRBD1. The receptor comes from a male donor in good health and CMV-seropositive. The sequencing sample was made of PBMCs. The DNA for the CDR3 is TGTGCCAGCAGGCAAGGACAGGGGGCGTATGGCTACACCTTC. This gives the protein CASRQGQGAYGYTF.